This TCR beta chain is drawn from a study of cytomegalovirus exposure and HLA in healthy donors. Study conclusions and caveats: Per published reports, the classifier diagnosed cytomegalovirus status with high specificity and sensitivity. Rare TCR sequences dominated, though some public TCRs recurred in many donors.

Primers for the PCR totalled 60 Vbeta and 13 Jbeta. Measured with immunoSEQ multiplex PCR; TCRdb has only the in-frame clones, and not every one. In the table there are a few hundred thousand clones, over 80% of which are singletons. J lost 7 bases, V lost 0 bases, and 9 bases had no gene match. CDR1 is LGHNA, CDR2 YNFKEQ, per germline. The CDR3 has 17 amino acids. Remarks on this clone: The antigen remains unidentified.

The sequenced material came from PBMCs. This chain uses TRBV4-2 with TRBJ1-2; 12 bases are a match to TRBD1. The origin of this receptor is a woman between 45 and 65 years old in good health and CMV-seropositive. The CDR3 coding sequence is TGTGCCAGCAGCCAAGACGGGGACAGGGGGCGTGTTGGTGGCTACACCTTC. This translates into CASSQDGDRGRVGGYTF.